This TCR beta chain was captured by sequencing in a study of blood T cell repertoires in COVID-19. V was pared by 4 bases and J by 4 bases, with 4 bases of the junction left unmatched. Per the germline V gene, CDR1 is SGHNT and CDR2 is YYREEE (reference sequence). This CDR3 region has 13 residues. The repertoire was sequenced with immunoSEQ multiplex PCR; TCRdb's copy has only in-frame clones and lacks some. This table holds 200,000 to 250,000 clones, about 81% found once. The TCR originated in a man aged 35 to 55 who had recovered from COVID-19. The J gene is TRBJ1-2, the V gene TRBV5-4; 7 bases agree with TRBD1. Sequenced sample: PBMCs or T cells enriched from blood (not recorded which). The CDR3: CASSPGDSYGYTF. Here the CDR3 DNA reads TGTGCCAGCAGCCCTGGGGACAGCTATGGCTACACCTTC. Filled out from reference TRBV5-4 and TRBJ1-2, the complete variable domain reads ETGVTQSPTHLIKTRGQQVTLRCSSQSGHNTVSWYQQALGQGPQFIFQYYREEENGRGNFPPRFSGLQFPNYSSELNVNALELDDSALYLCASSPGDSYGYTFGSGTRLTVV.